This T cell receptor beta chain derives from a study of CD8 T cells in ankylosing spondylitis. Quantitative 5'-RACE with molecular barcodes generated TCR beta libraries. TCRdb used MiXCR to reprocess the 5' RACE reads, holding one entry per CDR3 protein. The sample carries 150,000 or so distinct CDR3 sequences, 9.5% to 10% recorded once. Whole-study results and caveats: Roughly 8 highly homologous variants made up a TCR beta motif, and this motif appeared characteristic of ankylosing spondylitis blood.

This clonotype appeared many times. Its antigen is as yet unknown. The germline gives CDR1 SGHTA, CDR2 FQGNSA. This CDR3 region has 12 residues. V was clipped by 5 bases and J by 7 bases, with 11 bases between them. This clonotype originated in a female donor with ankylosing spondylitis or in good health (not recorded which). Sequencing input: blood, either unsorted or a sorted T cell fraction (not recorded which). This chain connects TRBV7-2 to TRBJ1-1; D gene uncertain. The CDR3 coding sequence is TGTGCCAGCAGCCTCGGGGTCAGTGAAGCTTTCTTT. This sequence encodes CASSLGVSEAFF. Full variable domain (rest looked up from reference TRBV7-2 and TRBJ1-1): GAGVSQSPSNKVTEKGKDVELRCDPISGHTALYWYRQSLGQGLEFLIYFQGNSAPDKSGLPSDRFSAERTGGSVSTLTIQRTQQEDSAVYLCASSLGVSEAFFGQGTRLTVV.